This T cell receptor beta chain was documented in a study of shared clonotypes between healthy human individuals. Overall study context: The donor group consisted of two women and a few men, aged 18 to 49. Study findings and constraints: Lower generation probabilities were found for non-shared clonotypes than for those shared by all four donors.

Measured with immunoSEQ multiplex PCR; TCRdb has only the in-frame clones, and not every one. In the table there are 750,000 to 1,000,000 clones, more than 85% of which are singletons. With regard to this clone: The antigen remains unidentified.

Trimming took 5 bases from V and 5 from J, leaving 12 bases between them. The germline V gene encodes CDR1 MNHEY and CDR2 SMNVEV (reference sequence). The CDR3 loop spans 13 amino acids. In the naive CD8 group, cells lacked CD45RO and were positively selected for CCR7, so terminally differentiated effector memory CD45RA+ cells were left out. Donors had no recently reported acute infections or vaccinations and were HIV-negative. Sequencing was done on a sample of naive CD8+ T cells sorted from blood. This TCR was sampled from a man under 40 in good health. The chain uses TRBV27 and TRBJ2-5; a weak D match, TRBD2 (6 bases). The CDR3 is CASSTSLVETQYF. The CDR3 DNA reads as TGTGCCAGCAGTACTAGCTTGGTGGAGACCCAGTACTTC.